These T cell receptor beta chains were read from a single sample in a study of T cell responses to AZD1222 COVID-19 vaccine. This table comes from immunoSEQ multiplex PCR, and its TCRdb copy is limited to in-frame clones, with some not included. Among over 150,000 clones, about 88% were seen once, and the ten largest hold over 15%. Sequencing was performed on peripheral blood, taken on day 0 of AZD1222 vaccination. The receptors derive from an adult in good health. Each CDR3 is given without its conserved first and last residue. Fields, in order: V gene, J gene, CDR3 protein.

TRBV28	TRBJ1-3	ASLRVSGNTIY
TRBV18	TRBJ1-3	ASSPPQESGNTIY
TRBV5-8	TRBJ1-1	ASPFWTHGTEAF
TRBV5-1	TRBJ2-1	ASSLDGGKYNEQF
TRBV6-4	TRBJ1-5	SGVDSPFQPQH
TRBV28	TRBJ2-1	ASSGEVGLRAEQF
TRBV15	TRBJ2-2	ATSRGPQGYTGELF
TRBV20-1	TRBJ2-7	SASSGRGSFEQY
TRBV7-2	TRBJ1-2	ASSLVSQSYGYT
TRBV30	TRBJ2-7	AWSVTGHSSYEQY
TRBV14	TRBJ2-3	ASSQIARSDTQY
TRBV10-3	TRBJ1-1	AISVGGRDTEAF
TRBV5-4	TRBJ1-2	ASSPFTGTGVGYT
TRBV7-2	TRBJ1-1	ASSPTGGLTEAF
TRBV10-2	TRBJ2-3	ASATYSIRTDTQY
TRBV28	TRBJ1-2	ASSFNSSPVGYT
TRBV7-3	TRBJ1-2	ASSLTSGQGSMGYT
TRBV7-9	TRBJ2-5	ASSLSTAQETQY
TRBV12-3/TRBV12-4	TRBJ2-7	ASTNLNRDEQY
TRBV5-6	TRBJ2-5	ASSLVAGGQETQY
TRBV11-3	TRBJ1-1	ASSFHPGAGNTEAF
TRBV27	TRBJ2-2	ASRPDRGGISTSGELF
TRBV6-2/TRBV6-3	TRBJ2-3	ASSPLIDTQY
TRBV29-1	TRBJ2-1	RGGIQQF
TRBV20-1	TRBJ1-3	SASEGSDTIY
TRBV9	TRBJ2-5	ASTLAGRVQETQY
TRBV5-1	TRBJ1-2	ASSWIGTESNYGYT